This TCR beta chain came from a study of human T cells and chemical hapten exposure. Background on the study: Per-sample variation in TCR yield stemmed mainly from small pooled library volume differences.

TCRdb fed the RACE reads into MiXCR, producing one record per CDR3 protein. The repertoire has roughly 50,000 distinct CDR3 sequences, around 9.4% of them found once; the top ten carry approximately 1.8%. Time point reported: patch test 2, 6 weeks after DPC sensitization. Treatment indicated: therapeutic diphenylcyclopropenone sensitization with weekly scalp DPC. This clonotype has more than one count but fewer than ten. Germline V gene sequence: CDR1 DFQATT, CDR2 SNEGSKA (reference sequence). CDR3 length: 15 residues. Trimming cost V 3 bases and J 0 bases, with 12 bases left between them. This sample comprised whole blood, obtained in connection with sensitization to the hapten diphenylcyclopropenone (DPC). The TCR originated in a woman between 50 and 59 years old with alopecia areata. Some clones in this sample may be carry-over from other donors' samples. This chain joins TRBV20-1 and TRBJ2-4; D uncertain. CDR3 coding DNA: TGCAGTGCTAGTGGTCAGATCCTAGCCAAAAACATTCAGTACTTC. It specifies CSASGQILAKNIQYF.